This TCR beta chain comes out of a study of HIV-infected patients and healthy controls. This clonotype was counted many times. V dropped 1 base and J dropped 5 bases, with 11 bases sitting between them. Germline assignment: CDR1 LNHDA and CDR2 SQIVND (reference sequence). The CDR3 loop spans 14 amino acids. Alpha and beta constant-region primers primed reverse transcription of around 500 ng RNA. Separate chain-specific third strand synthesis with multiplexing indices produced the alpha and beta libraries. TCRdb analysed the 5' RACE reads with MiXCR anew, one entry per CDR3 protein. This table has roughly 9,300 distinct CDR3 sequences, 6% appearing once. Antiretroviral therapy had run roughly three months, about 14 weeks, before follow-up blood collection. Whole blood was used without fractionation, so all unsorted peripheral T cells were included.

The rearrangement links TRBV19 to TRBJ1-2, with no clear D. The TCR originated in an adult with HIV infection. The donor label of this sample is uncertain. This specimen was blood, taken during antiretroviral therapy. The CDR3 DNA reads TGTGCCAGTAGTATAGCCGGAGTAACTTATGGCTACACCTTC. Protein sequence: CASSIAGVTYGYTF.